These T cell receptor beta chains were read from a single sample in a study of human T cells and chemical hapten exposure. MiXCR was run by TCRdb on the RACE reads, yielding one entry per CDR3 protein. Here the sample spans approximately 85,000 distinct CDR3 sequences, roughly a tenth being singletons. The input for sequencing was whole blood, taken in connection with sensitization to the hapten diphenylcyclopropenone (DPC). These receptors all stem from a woman in her 30s with alopecia areata. Some clones in this sample may be carry-over from other donors' samples. Both conserved end residues are part of each CDR3. The order of the fields is clone size, V gene, J gene, D gene, CDR3 DNA, CDR3 protein. The D gene is left open where the match is weak. Clone size appears in some rows only: once, few, many, or a class for an expanded clone.

size: NA
V: TRBV18
J: TRBJ2-3
D: TRBD1
DNA: TGTGCCAGCTCACCACCCGACAGGGGAGCGCAGTATTTT
CDR3: CASSPPDRGAQYF

size: many
V: TRBV20-1
J: TRBJ1-3
D: NA
DNA: TGCAGTGCTTCCCGTGCGAGGGCTGGAAACACCATATATTTT
CDR3: CSASRARAGNTIYF

size: many
V: TRBV6-1
J: TRBJ2-7
D: NA
DNA: TGTGCCAGCATCTGGGACCGAGCCTACGAGCAGTACTTC
CDR3: CASIWDRAYEQYF

size: NA
V: TRBV7-9
J: TRBJ2-5
D: NA
DNA: TGTGCCAGCAGCTTAGGGGTCCGAGCTGAGACCCAGTACTTC
CDR3: CASSLGVRAETQYF

size: many
V: TRBV29-1
J: TRBJ2-7
D: NA
DNA: TGCAGCGTTGGGACGGGCTTAAAGTACGAGCAGTACTTC
CDR3: CSVGTGLKYEQYF

size: few
V: TRBV3-1
J: TRBJ2-2
D: NA
DNA: TGTGCCAGCAGCCAGCAGGGTACCGGGGAGCTGTTTTTT
CDR3: CASSQQGTGELFF

size: many
V: TRBV29-1
J: TRBJ2-7
D: TRBD1
DNA: TGCAGCGGGCGGGGACAGGGAGGGGAGCAGTACTTC
CDR3: CSGRGQGGEQYF

size: many
V: TRBV2
J: TRBJ1-5
D: NA
DNA: TGTGCCAGCAGGGCCACTAGTTGGCCCCAGCATTTT
CDR3: CASRATSWPQHF

size: NA
V: TRBV7-6
J: TRBJ2-5
D: TRBD2
DNA: TGTGCCAGCAGCCCAAGGCCAGCGGGAGTAGAGACCCAGTACTTC
CDR3: CASSPRPAGVETQYF

size: NA
V: TRBV29-1
J: TRBJ1-5
D: NA
DNA: TGCAGCGTTGAAGATTTGGCCGGGGGGCAGCCCCAGCATTTT
CDR3: CSVEDLAGGQPQHF

size: many
V: TRBV12-3/TRBV12-4
J: TRBJ1-1
D: TRBD1
DNA: TGTGCCAGCAGTCCCCGGACAGGGGGTGGGGGCATGAACACTGAAGCTTTCTTT
CDR3: CASSPRTGGGGMNTEAFF

size: many
V: TRBV20-1
J: TRBJ2-5
D: NA
DNA: TGCAGTGCTGCGAGAGGAGAGACCCAGTACTTC
CDR3: CSAARGETQYF

size: many
V: TRBV19
J: TRBJ2-2
D: TRBD1
DNA: TGTGCCAGTAGTATGGACAGGAGCTTCACCGGGGAGCTGTTTTTT
CDR3: CASSMDRSFTGELFF

size: few
V: TRBV7-2
J: TRBJ1-6
D: NA
DNA: TGTGCCAGCACCCCGAGGGCGACGAATTCACCCCTCCACTTT
CDR3: CASTPRATNSPLHF

size: many
V: TRBV4-1
J: TRBJ2-7
D: NA
DNA: TGCGCCAGCAGCCAAGATCTACTCTTTGGGAGCGAGCAGTACTTC
CDR3: CASSQDLLFGSEQYF

size: many
V: TRBV3-1
J: TRBJ1-1
D: NA
DNA: TGTGCCAGCAGCCAGGGGGCCGCTGAAGCTTTCTTT
CDR3: CASSQGAAEAFF

size: many
V: TRBV4-1
J: TRBJ2-3
D: NA
DNA: TGCGCCAGCAGCCAAGATCGTAGCGGCACAGATACGCAGTATTTT
CDR3: CASSQDRSGTDTQYF

size: many
V: TRBV10-3
J: TRBJ2-7
D: NA
DNA: TGTGCCATCAGTGTCCTGCCCTCCTACGAGCAGTACTTC
CDR3: CAISVLPSYEQYF

size: many
V: TRBV4-2
J: TRBJ2-2
D: TRBD1
DNA: TGTGCCAGCAGCCCTGGGACAGGGTACACCGGGGAGCTGTTTTTT
CDR3: CASSPGTGYTGELFF

size: many
V: TRBV10-2
J: TRBJ2-1
D: NA
DNA: TGCGCCAGCAGTGAACCGGTCTCCTACAATGAGCAGTTCTTC
CDR3: CASSEPVSYNEQFF

size: NA
V: TRBV28
J: TRBJ1-5
D: NA
DNA: TGTGCCACCACACCCGGTACGGCCCCTCAGCATTTT
CDR3: CATTPGTAPQHF

size: many
V: TRBV3-1
J: TRBJ2-2
D: TRBD2
DNA: TGTGCCAGCAGCCAAACTAGCGGGAGTTTCGTCGGGGAGCTGTTTTTT
CDR3: CASSQTSGSFVGELFF

size: many
V: TRBV5-4
J: TRBJ2-7
D: TRBD2
DNA: TGTGCCAGCAGCTCCGGGACTAGCGGGCCCGCCTACGAGCAGTACTTC
CDR3: CASSSGTSGPAYEQYF

size: many
V: TRBV16
J: TRBJ2-7
D: NA
DNA: TGTGCCAGCAGCCAATCGGTGGCTGCCTACGAGCAGTACTTC
CDR3: CASSQSVAAYEQYF

size: few
V: TRBV11-3
J: TRBJ2-1
D: TRBD1
DNA: TGTGCCAGCAGCTTAACAGGGACAGAAAAAGACTCCTACAATGAGCAGTTCTTC
CDR3: CASSLTGTEKDSYNEQFF

size: NA
V: TRBV5-5
J: TRBJ2-5
D: NA
DNA: TGTGCCAGCAACTTAAACTTGGGGGAGACCCAGTACTTC
CDR3: CASNLNLGETQYF

size: NA
V: TRBV7-2
J: TRBJ1-1
D: NA
DNA: TGTGCCAGTAGAGTAGTCGCAGGGAACACTGAAGCTTTCTTT
CDR3: CASRVVAGNTEAFF

size: many
V: TRBV6-1
J: TRBJ1-2
D: NA
DNA: TGTGCCAGCAGTGAAGCCGCAGGGCAAAGGAGGAATGGCTACACCTTC
CDR3: CASSEAAGQRRNGYTF

size: many
V: TRBV7-6
J: TRBJ2-7
D: NA
DNA: TGTGCCAGCAGCTTTAACGAGTTGGGAGCCGAGCAGTACTTC
CDR3: CASSFNELGAEQYF

size: NA
V: TRBV2
J: TRBJ2-3
D: NA
DNA: TGTGCCAGCAGTCCCCCGGGAGCGGGCACAGATACGCAGTATTTT
CDR3: CASSPPGAGTDTQYF

size: NA
V: TRBV11-2
J: TRBJ2-1
D: NA
DNA: TGTGCCAGCAGCTTAGAGGGCAATGAGCAGTTCTTC
CDR3: CASSLEGNEQFF

size: many
V: TRBV28
J: TRBJ2-5
D: TRBD2
DNA: TGTGCCAGCAGTTCTAGCGGGAGGTACCAAGAGACCCAGTACTTC
CDR3: CASSSSGRYQETQYF

size: few
V: TRBV6-5
J: TRBJ1-1
D: NA
DNA: TGTGCCAGCAGTGCCAGTTTAGGGGGGCGATCCACTGAAGCTTTCTTT
CDR3: CASSASLGGRSTEAFF

size: many
V: TRBV28
J: TRBJ1-2
D: TRBD1
DNA: TGTGCCAGCAGGAGAACAGGGGGACTCTCTGGCTACACCTTC
CDR3: CASRRTGGLSGYTF

size: few
V: TRBV4-1
J: TRBJ1-2
D: NA
DNA: TGCGCCAGCAGCCAAGATCGGGGGGGGACGGAGCTGGCGTATGGCTACACCTTC
CDR3: CASSQDRGGTELAYGYTF

size: many
V: TRBV27
J: TRBJ2-7
D: TRBD2
DNA: TGTGCCAGCAGTTTATTCGGGACTAGCGGCTCCTACGAGCAGTACTTC
CDR3: CASSLFGTSGSYEQYF

size: NA
V: TRBV11-1
J: TRBJ2-3
D: NA
DNA: TGTGCCAGCAGCTGGTCTAGCAGACATACGCAGTATTTT
CDR3: CASSWSSRHTQYF

size: few
V: TRBV27
J: TRBJ2-2
D: NA
DNA: TGTGCCAGCACTAGCGTCGGGCTTGCCGGGGAGCTGTTTTTT
CDR3: CASTSVGLAGELFF

size: NA
V: TRBV7-2
J: TRBJ1-3
D: TRBD1
DNA: TGTGCCAGCAGCCCCCAGCGCCAGGGGGCTGCTGGAAACACCATATATTTT
CDR3: CASSPQRQGAAGNTIYF

size: few
V: TRBV9
J: TRBJ2-3
D: TRBD1
DNA: TGTGCCAGCAGCACGAATACAGGGGGCTCCCTAGATACGCAGTATTTT
CDR3: CASSTNTGGSLDTQYF

size: NA
V: TRBV6-4
J: TRBJ2-6
D: NA
DNA: TGTGCCAGCCCTGAGGACAGATCTGGGGCCAACGTCCTGACTTTC
CDR3: CASPEDRSGANVLTF

size: many
V: TRBV30
J: TRBJ1-1
D: NA
DNA: TGTGCCCTGGGCCGCCCGATGAACACTGAAGCTTTCTTT
CDR3: CALGRPMNTEAFF

size: many
V: TRBV27
J: TRBJ2-3
D: NA
DNA: TGTGCCAGCAGTTTGGGGGCGAGGGGAGATACGCAGTATTTT
CDR3: CASSLGARGDTQYF

size: many
V: TRBV5-5
J: TRBJ1-1
D: NA
DNA: TGTGCCAGCAGCGCTTGGACTCCTGGAGGTCTCACTGAAGCTTTCTTT
CDR3: CASSAWTPGGLTEAFF

size: many
V: TRBV4-1
J: TRBJ1-2
D: TRBD1
DNA: TGCGCCAGCAGCCAAGATCGGACAGGGGGCTCTGGCTACACCTTC
CDR3: CASSQDRTGGSGYTF

size: many
V: TRBV2
J: TRBJ1-3
D: TRBD1
DNA: TGTGCCAGCAGGCAGGGGGCGGCTGGAAACACCATATATTTT
CDR3: CASRQGAAGNTIYF

size: many
V: TRBV4-1
J: TRBJ1-3
D: NA
DNA: TGCGCCAGAGGCCTGATCCAGGGAATGAGTTCTGGAAACACCATATATTTT
CDR3: CARGLIQGMSSGNTIYF

size: many
V: TRBV6-2/TRBV6-3
J: TRBJ2-4
D: NA
DNA: TGTGCCAGCAGTCCCCCGCGGGCAGCCAAAAACATTCAGTACTTC
CDR3: CASSPPRAAKNIQYF

size: few
V: TRBV19
J: TRBJ2-5
D: TRBD2
DNA: TGTGCCAGCCAGAAGACGAGCGGGAGTCGACAAGAGACCCAGTACTTC
CDR3: CASQKTSGSRQETQYF

size: NA
V: TRBV19
J: TRBJ1-2
D: NA
DNA: TGTGCCAGTAGTATCTACGAGGGGGACTATGGCTACACCTTC
CDR3: CASSIYEGDYGYTF

size: many
V: TRBV20-1
J: TRBJ2-3
D: TRBD1
DNA: TGCAGTGCCCCCGACAGGGCCCTATCCACAGATACGCAGTATTTT
CDR3: CSAPDRALSTDTQYF

size: many
V: TRBV12-3/TRBV12-4
J: TRBJ2-7
D: NA
DNA: TGTGCCAGCAGTTTAGTCGGCAGGATCTACGAGCAGTACTTC
CDR3: CASSLVGRIYEQYF

size: many
V: TRBV6-2/TRBV6-3
J: TRBJ2-1
D: NA
DNA: TGTGCCAGCAGTGACGATTGGGGGGGCTGGAAGTTCTTC
CDR3: CASSDDWGGWKFF